Following are 14 T cell receptor beta chains from one sample sequenced in a study of shared clonotypes between healthy human individuals. Produced via immunoSEQ multiplex PCR; TCRdb's table is partial and in-frame only. The sample yields about 1.5 million clones, 95% to 99% seen once. The source material was naive CD4+ T cells sorted from blood. The subset was: CD45RA+ positively selected. The receptor set was obtained from a man between 25 and 39 years old in good health.

This clone was detected a few times. The chain recombines TRBV10-3 with TRBJ1-3; 8 bases agree with TRBD1. The CDR3 spans 15 residues. V trimming: 5 bases; J trimming: 3 bases; junction bases outside the gene matches: 6. The V gene's germline CDR1 is ENHRY and CDR2 SYGVKD. CDR3 residues: CAISTGGTIGNTIYF. DNA of the CDR3: TGTGCCATCAGTACAGGGGGGACAATTGGAAACACCATATATTTT.

The chain joins TRBV27 to TRBJ1-2, with unresolved D. Trimming stripped 3 bases from V and 4 bases from J, with 6 bases between. CDR1 MNHEY and CDR2 SMNVEV come from the germline V gene (reference sequence). This CDR3 has 12 residues. In DNA, the CDR3 is TGTGCCAGCAGTTTTACGGGCTATGGCTACACCTTC. Its translation: CASSFTGYGYTF.

V is TRBV6-5 and J is TRBJ2-1; D might be TRBD2 (5 bases). Per germline, CDR1 MNHEY and CDR2 SVGAGI. This CDR3 spans 14 amino acids. Trimming left V 6 bases short and J 7 bases short, with 16 bases between. The CDR3 nucleotides read TGTGCCAGCAGCAGCACCCCGGGGTGGAATGAGCAGTTCTTC. It yields the protein CASSSTPGWNEQFF.

This sequence joins TRBV7-9 and TRBJ2-7; TRBD2 matches at 7 bases. There are 14 residues in the CDR3. CDR1 and CDR2 from the germline V gene are SEHNR and FQNEAQ (reference sequence). V lost 6 bases, J lost 7 bases, and 12 bases stayed unmatched. The CDR3 is CASSIRGRREEQYF. As DNA, the CDR3 is TGTGCCAGCAGTATACGAGGGAGGCGGGAGGAGCAGTACTTC.

This chain joins TRBV15 and TRBJ2-1; D is ambiguous. The CDR3 consists of 15 residues. Trimming left V 0 bases short and J 9 bases short, with 15 bases between. The germline V gene has CDR1 LNHNV and CDR2 YYDKDF (reference sequence). CDR3 sequence reads: CATSRDNAFIGEQFF. The CDR3 region has the DNA TGTGCCACCAGCAGAGATAATGCCTTTATTGGTGAGCAGTTCTTC.

In regard to this clone: The sample contains more than one DNA sequence encoding this CDR3. The gene calls are TRBV18 and TRBJ2-3; D is unresolved. V dropped 3 bases and J dropped 3 bases, with 10 bases sitting between them. CDR3 length: 14 residues. The V gene's germline CDR1 is KGHSH and CDR2 LQKENI. CDR3 sequence (DNA): TGTGCCAGCTCACCGGCCCGGCTGACAGATACGCAGTATTTT. Amino acid sequence: CASSPARLTDTQYF.

The rearrangement joins TRBV19 to TRBJ1-5; no firm D call. Per germline, CDR1 LNHDA and CDR2 SQIVND (reference sequence). V lost 3 bases, J lost 5 bases, and 8 bases lay in between. There are 13 residues in the CDR3. Here the CDR3 DNA reads TGTGCCAGTAGTATGAGGGAATATCAGCCCCAGCATTTT. It encodes CASSMREYQPQHF.

The chain employs TRBV6-1 and TRBJ1-3; no definite D call. Trimming left V 0 bases short and J 1 base short, with 7 bases between. The CDR3 loop spans 15 amino acids. CDR1 MNHNS and CDR2 SASEGT come from the germline V gene. The CDR3 region has the DNA TGTGCCAGCAGTGAAGCACGGCCGTCTGGAAACACCATATATTTT. Encoded protein: CASSEARPSGNTIYF.

The chain couples TRBV12-5 to TRBJ1-1; D uncertain. Looked up from germline, CDR1 is LGHNT and CDR2 is FRNRAP. The germline V and J ends were trimmed by 7 bases and 6 bases, with 15 bases remaining between them. This CDR3 is 13 amino acids long. The CDR3 loop is CASAPDGRAEAFF. CDR3 sequence (DNA): TGTGCTAGTGCCCCCGACGGCCGCGCTGAAGCTTTCTTT.

V gene TRBV5-8 combines with J gene TRBJ2-1; tentative D call: TRBD2 (5 bases). This CDR3 is built from 14 residues. The V gene's germline CDR1 is SGHTS and CDR2 YDEGEE. Trimming left V 4 bases short and J 4 bases short, with 12 bases between. The CDR3 nucleotides read TGTGCCAGCAGCGCCCACGGGGTTTACAATGAGCAGTTCTTC. Residues: CASSAHGVYNEQFF. The full variable domain, its missing parts supplied by reference TRBV5-8 and TRBJ2-1, is EAGVTQSPTHLIKTRGQQATLRCSPISGHTSVYWYQQALGLGLQFLLWYDEGEERNRGNFPPRFSGRQFPNYSSELNVNALELEDSALYLCASSAHGVYNEQFFGPGTRLTVL.

The gene calls are TRBV7-7 and TRBJ2-3; TRBD2 matches 7 bases. CDR3 length: 15 amino acids. V lost 3 bases and J lost 5; bases outside the gene matches: 8. The germline CDR1 and CDR2 sequences are SSHAT and FNYEAQ (reference sequence). CDR3 in DNA: TGTGCCAGCAGCTTGGGACGGGAGGTGGTAGATACGCAGTATTTT. Residues: CASSLGREVVDTQYF.

This clone appeared a single time. The chain recombines TRBV14 with TRBJ2-7; TRBD1 agrees at 8 bases. Germline assignment: CDR1 SGHDN and CDR2 FVKESK. With V trimmed by 4 bases and J by 8 bases, 7 bases remained unmatched. This CDR3 is 13 amino acids long. The CDR3 nucleotides are TGTGCCAGCAGCCCCGGACGACAGGGGAAGCAGTACTTC. Translation: CASSPGRQGKQYF.

This clone came up once. The genes are TRBV6-5 and TRBJ1-2; D unresolved. Germline V gene data show CDR1 as MNHEY and CDR2 as SVGAGI. The CDR3 is 13 amino acids. V lost 2 bases and J 4 bases, leaving 8 bases between the germline ends. The CDR3 here is CASSYPGTYGYTF. For the CDR3, the DNA is TGTGCCAGCAGTTACCCGGGAACCTATGGCTACACCTTC.

V gene TRBV7-9 combines with J gene TRBJ2-5, with TRBD2 matching 15 bases. V lost 4 bases, J lost 5 bases, and 5 bases stayed unmatched. The CDR3 runs to 16 residues. Germline V gene data show CDR1 as SEHNR and CDR2 as FQNEAQ (reference sequence). The CDR3: CASSSGLAGGGETQYF. CDR3 sequence (DNA): TGTGCCAGCAGCTCGGGACTAGCGGGAGGTGGGGAGACCCAGTACTTC.